Below, 9 T cell receptor beta chains from the same sample are listed, as sequenced in a study of blood T cell repertoires in COVID-19. Here immunoSEQ multiplex PCR was the method, and the copy in TCRdb shows in-frame clones only, minus some. The table lists around 130,000 clones, about four fifths of them singletons. Material for sequencing was peripheral blood. These receptors all come from a woman aged 45-65 years with acute or convalescent COVID-19.

The chain is built from TRBV19 and TRBJ2-5; possibly TRBD2 for D (5 bases). Trimming left V 7 bases short and J 4 bases short, with 10 bases between. Germline CDR1 LNHDA, CDR2 SQIVND (reference sequence). The length of the CDR3 is 12 residues. The CDR3 coding sequence is TGTGCCAGTAATACCGGAGGAGAGACCCAGTACTTC. This encodes CASNTGGETQYF. Full variable domain (remainder filled in from reference TRBV19 and TRBJ2-5): DGGITQSPKYLFRKEGQNVTLSCEQNLNHDAMYWYRQDPGQGLRLIYYSQIVNDFQKGDIAEGYSVSREKKESFPLTVTSAQKNPTAFYLCASNTGGETQYFGPGTRLLVL.

This clone was seen only once. V is TRBV19 and J is TRBJ1-1; tentatively, D is TRBD1 (6 bases). This CDR3 has 14 amino acids. Trimming took 5 bases from V and 9 from J, leaving 19 bases between them. The germline V gene encodes CDR1 LNHDA and CDR2 SQIVND (reference sequence). CDR3 protein: CASSATGRAAKAFF. CDR3 DNA sequence: TGTGCCAGTAGTGCAACAGGGCGCGCGGCTAAAGCTTTCTTT. Using reference TRBV19 and TRBJ1-1 for the parts outside the CDR3, the full variable domain is DGGITQSPKYLFRKEGQNVTLSCEQNLNHDAMYWYRQDPGQGLRLIYYSQIVNDFQKGDIAEGYSVSREKKESFPLTVTSAQKNPTAFYLCASSATGRAAKAFFGQGTRLTVV.

The chain employs TRBV12-5 and TRBJ2-6; no reliable D call. V was shortened by 5 bases and J by 0 bases, with 11 bases between the two germline ends. The CDR3 loop spans 16 amino acids. Germline assignment: CDR1 LGHNT and CDR2 FRNRAP. CDR3 DNA sequence: TGTGCTAGTGGTGAAGACACCTTCTCTGGGGCCAACGTCCTGACTTTC. It is translated as CASGEDTFSGANVLTF.

J is TRBJ2-1 and V is TRBV11-3, with D hard to call. The CDR3 consists of 14 residues. The germline V gene has CDR1 SGHNT and CDR2 YENEEA. V gave up 0 bases and J gave up 9 bases, with 12 bases separating them. This CDR3 is CASSLDHKNPEQFF. The DNA of the CDR3 is TGTGCCAGCAGCTTAGATCACAAGAATCCTGAGCAGTTCTTC.

V usage is TRBV2 and J usage is TRBJ1-5, with D perhaps matching TRBD1 (6 bases). V lost 8 bases and J lost 4, with 9 bases in between. CDR3 size: 12 residues. Germline V gene lookup returns CDR1 SNHLY and CDR2 FYNNEI. In DNA form, the CDR3 reads TGTGCCAGCGGACAGCCTAATCAGCCCCAGCATTTT. It codes for CASGQPNQPQHF.

The chain is built from TRBV20-1 and TRBJ1-4; no clear D. Deletions cut 3 bases from V and 5 bases from J, with 4 bases between. The CDR3 sequence is 11 residues long. CDR1 DFQATT and CDR2 SNEGSKA come from the germline V gene (reference sequence). The CDR3 DNA reads TGCAGTGCTAGCCTCAATGAAAAACTGTTTTTT. Protein product: CSASLNEKLFF.

The rearrangement joins TRBV2 to TRBJ1-1; D is possibly TRBD1 (5 bases). This CDR3 spans 13 amino acids. V lost 4 bases and J 5 bases, leaving 11 bases between the germline ends. The germline V gene has CDR1 SNHLY and CDR2 FYNNEI. CDR3 in DNA: TGTGCCAGCAGTGTTGGGGGGGGGACTGAAGCTTTCTTT. Its protein is CASSVGGGTEAFF.

This clone was recorded once. The chain is built from TRBV2 and TRBJ2-7; 10 bases agree with TRBD2. Unmatched junction bases numbered 10, after V lost 6 bases and J lost 2 bases. Germline CDR1 SNHLY, CDR2 FYNNEI. The CDR3 covers 16 residues. The CDR3 nucleotides are TGTGCCAGCAGGGACTCCGGGACTAGCGCTACCTACGAGCAGTACTTC. It specifies CASRDSGTSATYEQYF.

The chain recombines TRBV5-1 with TRBJ1-1; D not certain. The ends were cut back, 1 base at V and 2 bases at J, with 6 bases in the middle. The CDR3 length is 13 residues. The germline gives CDR1 SGHRS, CDR2 YFSETQ. CDR3: CASSLLTNTEAFF. In DNA form, the CDR3 reads TGCGCCAGCAGCTTGTTGACAAACACTGAAGCTTTCTTT.